Each of the 25 T cell receptor beta chains below was sequenced from the same sample in a study of blood T cells in healthy people across ages. Next came a second PCR, run for about 6 to 12 cycles, which used a sample-barcoded 5' primer along with a J-beta primer mix. TCRdb passed the 5' RACE reads through MiXCR, listing each CDR3 protein once. The profile shows some 1.8 million distinct CDR3 sequences, roughly 43% of them singletons. The sequencing input was blood. The receptor set was obtained from a human donor in good health.

This clonotype was found a few times. V and J are TRBV29-1 and TRBJ1-2; D gene uncertain. V lost 7 bases, J lost 6 bases, and 18 bases lay in between. The CDR3 extends over 13 amino acids. Germline V CDR1 and CDR2: SQVTM, ANQGSEA. The CDR3 protein is CSANSQFSNGYTF. CDR3 bases: TGCAGCGCTAACAGTCAGTTCTCCAATGGCTACACCTTC. Using reference TRBV29-1 and TRBJ1-2 for the parts outside the CDR3, the full variable domain is SAVISQKPSRDICQRGTSLTIQCQVDSQVTMMFWYRQQPGQSLTLIATANQGSEATYESGFVIDKFPISRPNLTFSTLTVSNMSPEDSSIYLCSANSQFSNGYTFGSGTRLTVV.

This clonotype has more than one count but fewer than ten. The chain links TRBV9 to TRBJ2-3; no definite D call. The CDR3 runs 12 residues. V shed 2 bases and J shed 5 bases, with 6 bases lying between them. CDR1 SGDLS and CDR2 YYNGEE come from the germline V gene. CDR3 loop: CASSVDGDTQYF. DNA for the CDR3: TGTGCCAGCAGCGTGGATGGAGATACGCAGTATTTT.

This clonotype was picked up a small number of times. J is TRBJ1-4 and V is TRBV20-1; D unresolved. V was clipped by 5 bases and J by 0 bases, with 10 bases between them. The CDR3 has 14 amino acids. The germline V gene encodes CDR1 DFQATT and CDR2 SNEGSKA (reference sequence). The DNA of the CDR3 is TGCAGTGCTCTCCCGGTCCCAACTAATGAAAAACTGTTTTTT. Its protein is CSALPVPTNEKLFF.

The V gene is TRBV4-2, the J gene TRBJ1-2; a possible D gene is TRBD1 (5 bases). Trimming shortened V by 0 bases and J by 8 bases, and 19 bases separated the two germline ends. The CDR3 loop spans 16 amino acids. Germline lookup yields CDR1 LGHNA and CDR2 YNFKEQ. This chain's CDR3 is CASSQDLGQGIDGYTF. The CDR3 DNA sequence: TGTGCCAGCAGCCAAGATCTTGGGCAGGGAATTGACGGCTACACCTTC.

J is TRBJ1-4 and V is TRBV29-1, with TRBD1 as a possible D gene (6 bases). This CDR3 comprises 14 residues. Germline V lookup: CDR1 SQVTM, CDR2 ANQGSEA. The V end was cut by 6 bases, the J end by 4 bases, with 15 bases between. In DNA, the CDR3 is TGCAGCGTACAGGGATCTGGGAGTAATGAAAAACTGTTTTTT. This gives the protein CSVQGSGSNEKLFF.

This chain connects TRBV27 to TRBJ1-2, with 9 positions matching TRBD1. Per the germline V gene, CDR1 is MNHEY and CDR2 is SMNVEV (reference sequence). The CDR3 spans 15 residues. V dropped 5 bases and J dropped 5; count of bases not matched to a gene: 9. CDR3 loop: CASSPTPGQGYGYTF. For the CDR3, the DNA is TGTGCCAGCAGTCCCACTCCGGGACAGGGATATGGCTACACCTTC.

This clonotype occurred a few times. The chain combines TRBV6-1 with TRBJ2-7, with 7 bases matching TRBD1. V shed 5 bases, J shed 6 bases, and the junction held 13 bases outside the gene matches. CDR1 MNHNS and CDR2 SASEGT come from the germline V gene. The length of the CDR3 is 15 residues. CDR3 sequence: CASSFLDRAEVEQYF. The CDR3 region has the DNA TGTGCCAGCAGTTTTCTCGACAGGGCTGAGGTCGAGCAGTACTTC.

This clonotype was detected once. The chain is built from TRBV20-1 and TRBJ1-1; weak D call: TRBD1 (5 bases). The CDR3 totals 13 residues. Trimming took 3 bases from V and 11 from J, leaving 19 bases between them. Germline V gives CDR1 DFQATT, CDR2 SNEGSKA (reference sequence). This CDR3 reads CSASRDGSRLAFF. The CDR3 DNA is TGCAGTGCTAGTCGGGACGGATCACGGCTGGCTTTCTTT.

This clonotype came up a few times. This chain joins TRBV12-3 or TRBV12-4 and TRBJ1-2; TRBD1 matches 8 bases. The CDR3 contains 15 residues. V trimming: 2 bases; J trimming: 7 bases; junction bases outside the gene matches: 9. The CDR3 reads CASSLTGGSSGGYTF. For the CDR3, the DNA is TGTGCCAGCAGTTTAACAGGGGGGTCGTCTGGTGGCTACACCTTC.

This clonotype was seen only a few times. The chain recombines TRBV3-1 with TRBJ1-2; D remains unclear. The germline V gene has CDR1 LGHDT and CDR2 YNNKEL (reference sequence). CDR3 length equals 12 residues. Trimming stripped 8 bases from V and 1 base from J, with 8 bases between. CDR3 in DNA: TGTGCCAGCGCGTCATTTAACTATGGCTACACCTTC. This sequence encodes CASASFNYGYTF.

This clonotype turned up a few times. A read error may explain this, as a much larger clone is one base away. The chain links TRBV28 to TRBJ2-1; 12 nucleotides align to TRBD2. The assigned J gene may be wrong: the sequence end matches TRBJ2-7 better. Germline V gene lookup returns CDR1 MDHEN and CDR2 SYDVKM. The CDR3 has 17 amino acids. The CDR3 region is CASSLSTSGSSYNEQYF. In nucleotides, the CDR3 is TGTGCCAGCAGTTTATCGACTAGCGGGAGCTCCTACAATGAGCAGTACTTC.

The V call is TRBV28, the J call TRBJ1-2; TRBD1 is a possible D gene (6 bases). Germline V gene data show CDR1 as MDHEN and CDR2 as SYDVKM. Trimming removed 2 bases at V and 5 bases at J, with 9 bases between. This CDR3 region has 13 residues. CDR3 DNA sequence: TGTGCCAGCAGTTTACCAGGGGAGTATGGCTACACCTTC. Amino acid sequence: CASSLPGEYGYTF.

This clonotype was counted only a few times. DNA of the CDR3: TGTGCCAGCAGTCCCTTGGGACCGGGCAATCAGCCCCAGCATTTT. As protein: CASSPLGPGNQPQHF. The chain couples TRBV12-3 or TRBV12-4 to TRBJ1-5; a weak D match, TRBD1 (5 bases). CDR3 length equals 15 residues. V was shortened by 5 bases and J by 2 bases, with 13 bases between the two germline ends.

This clonotype was observed a handful of times. The V gene is TRBV12-3 or TRBV12-4, the J gene TRBJ2-1; TRBD1 matches at 7 bases. V gave up 5 bases and J gave up 3 bases; unmatched junction bases: 10. CDR3 length: 16 amino acids. CDR3 nucleotides: TGTGCCAGCAGTAAGCCTCCGGGACAGATCTACAATGAGCAGTTCTTC. Protein sequence: CASSKPPGQIYNEQFF.

This chain connects TRBV12-3 or TRBV12-4 to TRBJ1-2; no clear D gene. The CDR3 is made up of 15 amino acids. Between the trimmed V and J ends, which lost 2 bases and 0 bases, there was a span of 10 bases. The CDR3 coding sequence is TGTGCCAGCAGTTTAATGGGCCGCGCTAACTATGGCTACACCTTC. Encoded protein: CASSLMGRANYGYTF.

Here the CDR3 reads CASSFGQGLSHTF. In DNA form, the CDR3 reads TGCGCCAGCAGCTTTGGACAGGGCTTATCCCACACCTTC. The V and J genes are TRBV5-1 and TRBJ1-2; TRBD1 aligns across 8 bases. The ends lost 2 bases at V and 12 bases at J; junction bases unmatched: 9. The CDR3 totals 13 residues. Germline V lookup: CDR1 SGHRS, CDR2 YFSETQ.

The genes are TRBV7-8 and TRBJ1-2, with D tentatively TRBD1 (6 bases). The ends were cut back, 5 bases at V and 2 bases at J, with 15 bases in the middle. Germline CDR1 and CDR2: SGHVS and FQNEAQ. The CDR3 sequence is 15 residues long. CDR3 sequence reads: CASSARDTLNYGYTF. The CDR3 DNA sequence: TGTGCCAGCAGCGCGCGGGACACCCTAAACTATGGCTACACCTTC.

This clonotype was counted a few times. V gene TRBV15 combines with J gene TRBJ2-1, with D possibly TRBD1 on 6 matching bases. Deletions cut 2 bases from V and 0 bases from J, with 11 bases between. Germline V gives CDR1 LNHNV, CDR2 YYDKDF (reference sequence). The CDR3 consists of 16 residues. CDR3: CATSRTGQSSYNEQFF. CDR3 DNA: TGTGCCACCAGCAGAACCGGACAGAGCTCCTACAATGAGCAGTTCTTC.

The chain has TRBV7-2 and TRBJ1-5; D is possibly TRBD1 (6 bases). There are 16 residues in the CDR3. Between the trimmed V and J ends, which lost 1 base and 3 bases, there was a span of 13 bases. CDR1 and CDR2 (germline): SGHTA, FQGNSA. The CDR3 region has the DNA TGTGCCAGCAGCTTAGAGGGACATCGGGTCAATCAGCCCCAGCATTTT. Amino acids: CASSLEGHRVNQPQHF. Complete variable domain (other parts from reference TRBV7-2 and TRBJ1-5): GAGVSQSPSNKVTEKGKDVELRCDPISGHTALYWYRQSLGQGLEFLIYFQGNSAPDKSGLPSDRFSAERTGGSVSTLTIQRTQQEDSAVYLCASSLEGHRVNQPQHFGDGTRLSIL.

The CDR3: CASSLGVRPDTQYF. In DNA, the CDR3 is TGTGCCAGCAGCTTAGGGGTGCGCCCAGATACGCAGTATTTT. This chain connects TRBV13 to TRBJ2-3; D unresolved. This CDR3 is 14 amino acids long. CDR1 and CDR2 from the germline V gene are PRHDT and FYEKMQ (reference sequence). Trimming removed 0 bases from V and 4 bases from J, with 8 bases in between. The full variable domain, with the rest looked up from reference TRBV13 and TRBJ2-3, is AAGVIQSPRHLIKEKRETATLKCYPIPRHDTVYWYQQGPGQDPQFLISFYEKMQSDKGSIPDRFSAQQFSDYHSELNMSSLELGDSALYFCASSLGVRPDTQYFGPGTRLTVL.

This clonotype turned up a few times. J is TRBJ2-7 and V is TRBV20-1, with a possible D match to TRBD1 (6 bases). Germline CDR1 DFQATT, CDR2 SNEGSKA (reference sequence). V lost 0 bases and J lost 3, with 9 bases in between. The CDR3 is 13 residues long. The CDR3 region is CSARDRGFYEQYF. CDR3 nucleotides: TGCAGTGCTAGAGACAGGGGTTTCTACGAGCAGTACTTC.

This chain uses TRBV12-3 or TRBV12-4 with TRBJ1-5, with a tentative D call TRBD1 (6 bases). This CDR3 comprises 16 residues. Trimming left V 4 bases short and J 2 bases short, with 15 bases between. CDR3 amino acids: CASSSEQGPGNQPQHF. In DNA form, the CDR3 reads TGTGCCAGCAGTTCCGAACAGGGCCCGGGCAATCAGCCCCAGCATTTT.

V and J are TRBV29-1 and TRBJ1-1; tentatively, D is TRBD1 (5 bases). Germline CDR1 reads SQVTM; CDR2 reads ANQGSEA. V lost 8 bases to trimming and J lost 0 bases, with 13 bases between them. The CDR3 consists of 13 residues. DNA for the CDR3: TGCAGCTCAGGACCGGGGCTGAACACTGAAGCTTTCTTT. Protein product: CSSGPGLNTEAFF.

V and J are TRBV27 and TRBJ1-2, with D tentatively TRBD1 (6 bases). The germline V and J ends were trimmed by 6 bases and 7 bases, with 15 bases remaining between them. This CDR3 comprises 13 residues. Germline CDR1 and CDR2: MNHEY and SMNVEV (reference sequence). The CDR3 bases are TGTGCCAGCAGCCCTCCAGGGGTGGTTGGCTACACCTTC. It yields the protein CASSPPGVVGYTF.

The table lists this clonotype with a few counts. The V gene is TRBV12-3 or TRBV12-4, the J gene TRBJ2-5; D is unresolved. This CDR3 is 10 amino acids long. V gave up 5 bases and J gave up 11 bases, with 9 bases separating them. In nucleotides, the CDR3 is TGTGCCAGCAGTCTTATCGTGCAGTACTTC. This translates into CASSLIVQYF.